Below are 26 T cell receptor beta chains sequenced from a single sample in a study of Ad26.COV2.S vaccination and SARS-CoV-2 variants. Specified treatment: about 20 received Ad26.COV2.S at low or high dose, single or two shots; roughly 5 received placebo; per-sample allocation not given. Sample collection was performed on day 63 after the first vaccine or placebo injection. The protocol was immunoSEQ multiplex PCR, while the TCRdb copy is restricted to in-frame clones and leaves out a portion. Among some 320,000 clones listed, 70% to 90% were seen once. The source material was peripheral blood, sampled in a trial of Ad26.COV2.S vaccine versus placebo. The receptors shown here come from a person aged 18-65 years who received the Ad26.COV2.S COVID-19 vaccine or a placebo.

This chain links TRBV11-1 with TRBJ2-2; 7 nucleotides match TRBD1. The CDR3 length is 15 residues. The germline gives CDR1 SGHAT, CDR2 FQDESV (reference sequence). Trimming at V came to 3 bases and at J to 3 bases, leaving 4 bases not matched to a gene. As DNA, the CDR3 is TGTGCCAGCAGCTTCGGGCAGGGGGACACCGGGGAGCTGTTTTTT. Translation gives CASSFGQGDTGELFF.

The rearrangement uses TRBV12-3 or TRBV12-4 and TRBJ1-2; a possible D gene is TRBD1 (5 bases). Trimming left V 3 bases short and J 8 bases short, with 10 bases between. CDR3 length equals 12 residues. This chain's CDR3 is CASSLGPWGYTF. The CDR3, as DNA: TGTGCCAGCAGTTTGGGGCCTTGGGGCTACACCTTC.

The genes are TRBV29-1 and TRBJ2-3; 10 bases fit TRBD2. The CDR3 consists of 16 residues. Germline V gives CDR1 SQVTM, CDR2 ANQGSEA. The J segment lost 4 bases and the V segment lost 6 bases, leaving 13 bases of the junction unmatched. The CDR3 region has the DNA TGCAGCGTCGCAGATAGCGGGGGGCGTCTGGCAGATACGCAGTATTTT. This translates into CSVADSGGRLADTQYF.

The chain combines TRBV6-5 with TRBJ2-1; 7 nucleotides line up with TRBD1. The germline CDR1 and CDR2 sequences are MNHEY and SVGAGI. Trimming cost V 0 bases and J 9 bases; bases outside gene matches: 8. The length of the CDR3 is 15 residues. The DNA for the CDR3 is TGTGCCAGCAGTTACTCGCTACAGGGGTCGAGTGAGCAGTTCTTC. It is translated as CASSYSLQGSSEQFF.

The chain carries TRBV3-1 (or the pseudogene TRBV3-2) and TRBJ2-1; 8 bases line up with TRBD2. CDR1 is LGHDT and CDR2 is YNNKEL in the germline V gene (reference sequence). J was trimmed by 4 bases and V by 4 bases; bases with no gene match: 6. The CDR3 spans 15 residues. CDR3 sequence reads: CASSPAGGAYNEQFF. CDR3 in DNA: TGTGCCAGCAGCCCTGCGGGGGGCGCATACAATGAGCAGTTCTTC.

The rearrangement uses TRBV2 and TRBJ2-7, with D perhaps matching TRBD2 (5 bases). Germline CDR1 is SNHLY and CDR2 is FYNNEI. Trimming pared 6 bases from V and 2 bases from J, leaving 14 bases between. This CDR3 has 14 residues. The chain's CDR3 is CASRYSSPPYEQYF. The DNA of the CDR3 is TGTGCCAGCAGATATTCTAGCCCCCCCTACGAGCAGTACTTC. Full variable domain (outside the CDR3, taken from reference TRBV2 and TRBJ2-7): EPEVTQTPSHQVTQMGQEVILRCVPISNHLYFYWYRQILGQKVEFLVSFYNNEISEKSEIFDDQFSVERPDGSNFTLKIRSTKLEDSAMYFCASRYSSPPYEQYFGPGTRLTVT.

CDR3 residues: CASSQRDRGRDTQYF. The CDR3 DNA follows: TGTGCCAGCAGCCAACGCGACAGGGGGAGAGATACGCAGTATTTT. The gene calls are TRBV3-1 (or the pseudogene TRBV3-2) and TRBJ2-3; 9 nucleotides agree with TRBD1. The CDR3 is 15 amino acids. Germline lookup yields CDR1 LGHDT and CDR2 YNNKEL (reference sequence). V was clipped by 2 bases and J by 5 bases; unmatched bases: 5.

J is TRBJ1-1 and V is TRBV29-1; 7 nucleotides align to TRBD1. V shed 8 bases, J shed 2 bases, and the junction held 8 bases outside the gene matches. This CDR3 has 13 residues. Germline lookup yields CDR1 SQVTM and CDR2 ANQGSEA. The DNA for the CDR3 is TGCAGCACCCGCCAGGGGGTAAACACTGAAGCTTTCTTT. Amino acid sequence: CSTRQGVNTEAFF. Full variable domain (missing parts from reference TRBV29-1 and TRBJ1-1): SAVISQKPSRDICQRGTSLTIQCQVDSQVTMMFWYRQQPGQSLTLIATANQGSEATYESGFVIDKFPISRPNLTFSTLTVSNMSPEDSSIYLCSTRQGVNTEAFFGQGTRLTVV.

The chain recombines TRBV12-3 or TRBV12-4 with TRBJ1-2, with D uncertain. Between the trimmed V and J ends, which lost 6 bases and 4 bases, there was a span of 6 bases. CDR3 size: 11 residues. CDR3 sequence reads: CASSQAYGYTF. CDR3 bases: TGTGCCAGCAGCCAAGCCTATGGCTACACCTTC.

The rearrangement uses TRBV12-3 or TRBV12-4 and TRBJ1-1; D is unresolved. V lost 4 bases to trimming and J lost 11 bases, with 17 bases between them. CDR3 length: 13 amino acids. The CDR3 reads CASSSRLGGLAFF. In DNA, the CDR3 is TGTGCCAGCAGTTCCCGCCTAGGTGGTTTGGCTTTCTTT.

This clone was seen more than once but under ten times. This chain joins TRBV7-8 and TRBJ1-4, with D unclear. Germline CDR1 SGHVS, CDR2 FQNEAQ. This CDR3 has 14 amino acids. The V gene lost 4 bases and the J gene lost 7 bases, with 13 bases spanning the gap. This chain's CDR3 is CASSSHVDSEKLFF. Here the CDR3 DNA reads TGTGCCAGCAGCTCCCATGTGGATAGTGAAAAACTGTTTTTT.

The sample holds one count of this clone. V and J are TRBV6-5 and TRBJ1-1, with a weak D call TRBD1 (5 bases). This CDR3 spans 14 amino acids. The germline V gene has CDR1 MNHEY and CDR2 SVGAGI. The V gene lost 2 bases and the J gene lost 5 bases, with 12 bases spanning the gap. CDR3 nucleotides: TGTGCCAGCAGTTACCATCGTGGGGGAACTGAAGCTTTCTTT. This sequence encodes CASSYHRGGTEAFF.

The chain has TRBV2 and TRBJ2-1, with 9 bases that match TRBD2. Per the germline V gene, CDR1 is SNHLY and CDR2 is FYNNEI. J gave up 5 bases and V 5 bases, and 7 bases lay outside the gene matches. The CDR3 contains 15 residues. The CDR3: CASSWGLALNNEQFF. For the CDR3, the DNA is TGTGCCAGCAGTTGGGGACTAGCACTAAACAATGAGCAGTTCTTC.

V is TRBV18 and J is TRBJ1-2; TRBD1 is a possible D gene (5 bases). The CDR3 contains 15 residues. Germline V gene sequence: CDR1 KGHSH, CDR2 LQKENI. The V end was cut by 3 bases, the J end by 0 bases, with 11 bases between. The CDR3 loop reads CASSPKDSANYGYTF. CDR3 DNA sequence: TGTGCCAGCTCACCCAAAGACAGCGCTAACTATGGCTACACCTTC.

The gene calls are TRBV25-1 and TRBJ1-2; D is unresolved. In germline, CDR1 is MGHDK, CDR2 SYGVNS. Trimming pared 3 bases from V and 1 base from J, leaving 15 bases between. The CDR3 runs 16 residues. CDR3 residues: CASSDSEGEYNYGYTF. CDR3 nucleotides: TGTGCCAGCAGTGATTCGGAGGGCGAGTATAACTATGGCTACACCTTC.

This chain uses TRBV5-1 with TRBJ1-4, with D possibly TRBD1 on 6 matching bases. Germline assignment: CDR1 SGHRS and CDR2 YFSETQ. The CDR3 has 14 residues. Trimming took off 2 bases at V and 4 bases at J, with 9 bases between the two ends. The CDR3 is CASSLGQNNEKLFF. Written as DNA, the CDR3 is TGCGCCAGCAGCTTAGGACAGAATAATGAAAAACTGTTTTTT.

The chain combines TRBV27 with TRBJ1-2; tentatively, D is TRBD1 (5 bases). The V gene's germline CDR1 is MNHEY and CDR2 SMNVEV (reference sequence). The CDR3 is made up of 14 amino acids. Trimming took 2 bases from V and 7 from J, leaving 14 bases between them. CDR3 in DNA: TGTGCCAGCAGTTTACTGGGACCGCTTGGTGGCTACACCTTC. Its protein is CASSLLGPLGGYTF.

The CDR3 coding sequence is TGTGCCACCAACGGAGGGTGGGGCACAGATACGCAGTATTTT. Translating gives CATNGGWGTDTQYF. This chain joins TRBV19 and TRBJ2-3, with D possibly matching TRBD2 (6 bases). The CDR3 length is 14 residues. V lost 10 bases to trimming and J lost 1 base, with 15 bases between them. Germline V gene data show CDR1 as LNHDA and CDR2 as SQIVND (reference sequence). Full variable domain (remainder filled in from reference TRBV19 and TRBJ2-3): DGGITQSPKYLFRKEGQNVTLSCEQNLNHDAMYWYRQDPGQGLRLIYYSQIVNDFQKGDIAEGYSVSREKKESFPLTVTSAQKNPTAFYLCATNGGWGTDTQYFGPGTRLTVL.

The rearrangement links TRBV11-2 to TRBJ2-5, with 9 bases that match TRBD2. The germline V gene encodes CDR1 SGHAT and CDR2 FQNNGV. This CDR3 region has 16 residues. V shed 3 bases, J shed 7 bases, and the junction held 12 bases outside the gene matches. In DNA, the CDR3 is TGTGCCAGCAGCTTTTCCCGCGATAGCGGGGGTGGGACCCAGTACTTC. The encoded protein is CASSFSRDSGGGTQYF.

This sequence joins TRBV3-1 (or the pseudogene TRBV3-2) and TRBJ1-3, with a possible D match to TRBD1 (5 bases). CDR3 length equals 16 residues. CDR1 LGHDT and CDR2 YNNKEL come from the germline V gene (reference sequence). V was pared by 1 base and J by 2 bases, with 12 bases between. The CDR3 DNA reads TGTGCCAGCAGCCAAGGGGGCGTGGGACCTGGAAACACCATATATTTT. It specifies CASSQGGVGPGNTIYF.

This chain uses TRBV18 with TRBJ2-6; perhaps D is TRBD1 or TRBD2 (5 bases each). Trimming cost V 4 bases and J 1 base, with 17 bases left between them. The CDR3 spans 18 residues. In germline, CDR1 is KGHSH, CDR2 LQKENI. In nucleotides, the CDR3 is TGTGCCAGCTCACTAACCGGGACGAACCCTTCTGGGGCCAACGTCCTGACTTTC. Residues: CASSLTGTNPSGANVLTF. Variable domain in full (rest from reference TRBV18 and TRBJ2-6): NAGVMQNPRHLVRRRGQEARLRCSPMKGHSHVYWYRQLPEEGLKFMVYLQKENIIDESGMPKERFSAEFPKEGPSILRIQQVVRGDSAAYFCASSLTGTNPSGANVLTFGAGSRLTVL.

For this clone: One end of the junction fails to match germline, which may point to a read error. Other nucleotide sequences from this sample produce the same CDR3. The genes are TRBV18 and TRBJ1-1; 7 bases agree with TRBD1. The CDR3 is 12 residues long. Germline V gene data show CDR1 as KGHSH and CDR2 as LQKENI. In nucleotides, the CDR3 is TGTGCCAGCTCACCAGAGGGGGCTGAGGCTTTCTTT. Its protein product is CASSPEGAEAFF.

This chain connects TRBV5-4 to TRBJ1-6, with 7 bases that match TRBD1. This CDR3 is built from 14 residues. Germline loops: CDR1 SGHNT, CDR2 YYREEE (reference sequence). The J segment lost 8 bases and the V segment lost 3 bases, leaving 5 bases of the junction unmatched. CDR3 coding DNA: TGTGCCAGCAGCTACGGGACAGTAGATTCACCCCTCCACTTT. Translation gives CASSYGTVDSPLHF.

The chain employs TRBV7-2 and TRBJ1-4, with 8 bases aligning to TRBD1. This CDR3 comprises 15 residues. Germline loops: CDR1 SGHTA, CDR2 FQGNSA. With V trimmed by 5 bases and J by 8 bases, 10 bases remained unmatched. CDR3: CASSPGTGKAEKLFF. In DNA form, the CDR3 reads TGTGCCAGCAGCCCCGGGACAGGTAAAGCCGAAAAACTGTTTTTT.

Of note for this clone: The same CDR3 is also encoded by other DNA sequences in this sample. The chain recombines TRBV7-2 with TRBJ1-5; maybe TRBD1 (5 bases). This CDR3 has 15 amino acids. With 2 bases removed from V and 0 bases from J, the gap between germline ends came to 8 bases. Germline V gene data show CDR1 as SGHTA and CDR2 as FQGNSA. In nucleotides, the CDR3 is TGTGCCAGCAGCTTAAGGGGAAATAGCAATCAGCCCCAGCATTTT. Translation: CASSLRGNSNQPQHF.

The chain joins TRBV30 to TRBJ1-2, with TRBD1 identical over 12 bases. CDR1 is GTSNPN, CDR2 SVGIG, per germline (reference sequence). This CDR3 region has 16 residues. Losses at the gene ends were 1 base for V and 7 bases for J; bases not matched to a gene: 10. The CDR3 nucleotides read TGTGCCTGGAGTGGGGACAGGGGGCGAGGGAATTTTGGCTACACCTTC. Amino acid sequence: CAWSGDRGRGNFGYTF.